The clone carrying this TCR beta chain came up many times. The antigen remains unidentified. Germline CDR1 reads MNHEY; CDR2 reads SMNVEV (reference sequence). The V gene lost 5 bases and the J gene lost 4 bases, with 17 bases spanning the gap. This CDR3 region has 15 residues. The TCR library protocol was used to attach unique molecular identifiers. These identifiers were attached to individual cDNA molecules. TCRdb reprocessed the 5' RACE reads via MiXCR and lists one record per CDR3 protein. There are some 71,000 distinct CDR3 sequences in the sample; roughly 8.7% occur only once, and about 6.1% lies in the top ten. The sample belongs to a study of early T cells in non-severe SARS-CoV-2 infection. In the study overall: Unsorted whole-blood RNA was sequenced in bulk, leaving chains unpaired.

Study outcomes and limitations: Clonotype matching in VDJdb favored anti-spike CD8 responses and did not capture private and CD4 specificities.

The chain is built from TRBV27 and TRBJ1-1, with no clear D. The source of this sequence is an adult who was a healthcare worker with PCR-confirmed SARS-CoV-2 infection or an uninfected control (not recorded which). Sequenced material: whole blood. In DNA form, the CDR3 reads TGTGCCAGCAGTCTCACCGGGAGCTTAGGCACTGAAGCTTTCTTT. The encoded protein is CASSLTGSLGTEAFF.